This TCR beta chain was identified during a study of regulatory T cells in long-lasting Graves disease. Study outcomes and limitations: Comparison showed that persistent patients shared more public clonotypes (fewer than 3,000) than new patients (966).

The ends were cut back, 2 bases at V and 8 bases at J, with 4 bases in the middle. CDR3 size: 11 residues. This clonotype was counted many times. The target antigen is unknown. Regarding time point: newly diagnosed GD, antithyroid drugs for less than 3 months. PBMCs provided the RNA from which the TCR library was made. CDR3-region Arm-PCR and iRepertoire HTBI primers produced the TCR beta libraries. Via MiXCR, TCRdb re-called the multiplex PCR reads, giving one row per CDR3 protein. The data show roughly 440,000 distinct CDR3 sequences, with roughly 15% seen just once and about 25% held by the top ten. The same sample was also studied in work on T cells in Graves' hyperthyroidism and ophthalmopathy. That paper states: The HTBI primer set was used in a first-round RT-PCR of the TCR CDR3.

The V call is TRBV12-3 or TRBV12-4, the J call TRBJ2-1; unclear D gene. The starting material was peripheral blood mononuclear cells (PBMCs), obtained at new diagnosis, from a patient treated with antithyroid drugs. The clonotype comes from a young woman with Graves disease. The CDR3 DNA reads as TGTGCCAGCAGTTTAAGGGATGAGCAGTTCTTC. It codes for CASSLRDEQFF.